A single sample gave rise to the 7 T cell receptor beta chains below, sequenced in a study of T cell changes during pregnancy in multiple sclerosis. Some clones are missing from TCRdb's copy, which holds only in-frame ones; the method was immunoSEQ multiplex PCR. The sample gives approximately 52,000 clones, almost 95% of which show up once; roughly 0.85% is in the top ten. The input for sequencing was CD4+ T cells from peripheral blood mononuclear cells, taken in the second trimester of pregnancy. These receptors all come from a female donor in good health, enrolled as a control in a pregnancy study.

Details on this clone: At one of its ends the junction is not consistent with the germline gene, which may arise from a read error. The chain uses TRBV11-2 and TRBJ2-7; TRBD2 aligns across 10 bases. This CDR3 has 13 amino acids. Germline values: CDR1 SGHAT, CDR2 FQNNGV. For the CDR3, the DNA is TGCATAGAGGGAGCGGGAGGGTACTACGAGCAGTACTTC. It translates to CIEGAGGYYEQYF.

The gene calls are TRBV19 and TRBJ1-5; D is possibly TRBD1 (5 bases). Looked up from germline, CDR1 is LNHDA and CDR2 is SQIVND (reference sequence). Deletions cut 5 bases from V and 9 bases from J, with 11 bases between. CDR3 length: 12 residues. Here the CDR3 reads CASSLRGGPQHF. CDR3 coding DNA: TGTGCCAGTAGTTTACGGGGGGGGCCCCAGCATTTT.

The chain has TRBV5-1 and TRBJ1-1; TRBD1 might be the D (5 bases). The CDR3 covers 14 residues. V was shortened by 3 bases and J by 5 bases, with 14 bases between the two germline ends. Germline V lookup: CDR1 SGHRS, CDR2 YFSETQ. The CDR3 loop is CASSSVGRETEAFF. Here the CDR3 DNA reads TGCGCCAGCAGCTCGGTGGGGCGGGAGACTGAAGCTTTCTTT.

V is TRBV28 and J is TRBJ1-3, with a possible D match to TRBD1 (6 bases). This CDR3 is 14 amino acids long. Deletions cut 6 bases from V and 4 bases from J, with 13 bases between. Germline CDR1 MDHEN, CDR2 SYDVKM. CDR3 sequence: CASSRPGTGNTIYF. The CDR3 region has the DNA TGTGCCAGCAGCCGCCCGGGGACAGGAAACACCATATATTTT.

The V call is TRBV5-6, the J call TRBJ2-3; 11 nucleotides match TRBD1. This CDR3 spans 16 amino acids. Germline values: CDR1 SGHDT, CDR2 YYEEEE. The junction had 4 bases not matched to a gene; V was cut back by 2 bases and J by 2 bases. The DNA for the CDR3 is TGTGCCAGCAGCTTCCGGACAGGGGGCTTCACAGATACGCAGTATTTT. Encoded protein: CASSFRTGGFTDTQYF.

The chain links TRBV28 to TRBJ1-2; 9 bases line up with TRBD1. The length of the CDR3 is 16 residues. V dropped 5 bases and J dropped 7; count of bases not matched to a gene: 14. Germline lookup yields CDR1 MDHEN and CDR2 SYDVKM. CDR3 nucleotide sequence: TGTGCCAGCAGTACTCTCGGACAGGGGAAGGGCGGTGGCTACACCTTC. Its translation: CASSTLGQGKGGGYTF.

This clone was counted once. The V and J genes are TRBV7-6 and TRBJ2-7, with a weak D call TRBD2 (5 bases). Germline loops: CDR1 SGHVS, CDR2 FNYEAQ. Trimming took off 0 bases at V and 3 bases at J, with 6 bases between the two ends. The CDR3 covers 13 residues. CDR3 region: CASSLAEDYEQYF. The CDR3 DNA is TGTGCCAGCAGCTTAGCGGAGGACTACGAGCAGTACTTC.